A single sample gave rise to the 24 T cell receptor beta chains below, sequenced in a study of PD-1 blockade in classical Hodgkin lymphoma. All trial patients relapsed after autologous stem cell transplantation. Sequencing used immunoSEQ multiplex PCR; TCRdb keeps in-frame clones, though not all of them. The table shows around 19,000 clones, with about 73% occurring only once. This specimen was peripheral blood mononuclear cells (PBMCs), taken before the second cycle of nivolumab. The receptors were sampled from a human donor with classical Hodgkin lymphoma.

The CDR3 nucleotides read TGTGCCAGCAGCATTACGGGTGGATACAATGAGCAGTTCTTC. Translated, it gives CASSITGGYNEQFF. This chain joins TRBV2 and TRBJ2-1; D is undetermined. Trimming removed 6 bases from V and 4 bases from J, with 13 bases in between. The CDR3 is made up of 14 amino acids. Germline CDR1 is SNHLY and CDR2 is FYNNEI.

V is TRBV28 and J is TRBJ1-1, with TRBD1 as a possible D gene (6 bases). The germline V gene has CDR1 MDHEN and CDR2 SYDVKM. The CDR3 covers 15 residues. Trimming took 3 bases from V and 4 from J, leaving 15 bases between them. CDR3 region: CASSFPRQVPTEAFF. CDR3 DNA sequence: TGTGCCAGCAGTTTCCCCCGACAGGTCCCCACTGAAGCTTTCTTT.

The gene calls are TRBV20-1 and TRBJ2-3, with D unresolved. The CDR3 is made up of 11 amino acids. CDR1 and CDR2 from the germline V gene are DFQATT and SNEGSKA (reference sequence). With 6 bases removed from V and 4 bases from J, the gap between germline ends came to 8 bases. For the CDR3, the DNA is TGCAGTGCACCGTTTTCAGATACGCAGTATTTT. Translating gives CSAPFSDTQYF.

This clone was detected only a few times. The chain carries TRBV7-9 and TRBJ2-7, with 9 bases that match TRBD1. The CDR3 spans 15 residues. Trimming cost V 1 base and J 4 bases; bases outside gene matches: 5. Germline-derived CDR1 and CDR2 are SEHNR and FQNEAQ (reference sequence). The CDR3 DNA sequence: TGTGCCAGCAGCTTAGTAGGACAGGGGCTTTACGAGCAGTACTTC. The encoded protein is CASSLVGQGLYEQYF.

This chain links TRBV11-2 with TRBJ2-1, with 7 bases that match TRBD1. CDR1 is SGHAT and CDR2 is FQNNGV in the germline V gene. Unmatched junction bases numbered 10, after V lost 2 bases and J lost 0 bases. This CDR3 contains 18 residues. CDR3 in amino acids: CASSLTATGQLSYNEQFF. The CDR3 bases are TGTGCCAGCAGCTTAACGGCGACGGGACAGCTCTCCTACAATGAGCAGTTCTTC.

This CDR3 reads CASSQAWTSGSSYEQYF. CDR3 in DNA: TGCGCCAGCAGCCAAGCCTGGACTAGCGGGAGCTCCTACGAGCAGTACTTC. This chain links TRBV4-1 with TRBJ2-7; the match to TRBD2 covers 13 bases. J lost 0 bases, V lost 1 base, and 3 bases had no gene match. The germline gives CDR1 MGHRA, CDR2 YSYEKL. This CDR3 spans 17 amino acids.

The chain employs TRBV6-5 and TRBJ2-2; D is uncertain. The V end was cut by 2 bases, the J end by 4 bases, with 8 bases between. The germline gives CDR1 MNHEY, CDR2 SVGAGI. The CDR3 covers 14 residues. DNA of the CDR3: TGTGCCAGCAGTTACAAGGTTGGCACCGGGGAGCTGTTTTTT. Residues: CASSYKVGTGELFF.

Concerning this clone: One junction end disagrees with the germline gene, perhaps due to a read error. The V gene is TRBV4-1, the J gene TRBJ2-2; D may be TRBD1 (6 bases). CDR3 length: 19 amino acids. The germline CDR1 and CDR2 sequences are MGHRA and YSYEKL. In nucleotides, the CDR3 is TGCGCCAGCAGCCAAGATAGAGATTTGCGGACAGCCGAACACCGGGGAGCTGTTTTT. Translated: CASSQDRDLRTAEHRGAVF.

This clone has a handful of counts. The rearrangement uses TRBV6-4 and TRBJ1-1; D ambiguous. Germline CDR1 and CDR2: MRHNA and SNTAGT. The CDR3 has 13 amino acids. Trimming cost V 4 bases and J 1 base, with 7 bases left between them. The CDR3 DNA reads TGTGCCAGCAGTGTCACAGCGAACACTGAAGCTTTCTTT. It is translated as CASSVTANTEAFF.

The CDR3 nucleotides read TGTGCCAGCAGCCAAGGGGACAGGGAGGGGGAAAAACTGTTTTTT. This sequence encodes CASSQGDREGEKLFF. The gene calls are TRBV4-2 and TRBJ1-4; 9 nucleotides match TRBD1. J lost 8 bases, V lost 1 base, and 5 bases had no gene match. This CDR3 spans 15 amino acids. CDR1 is LGHNA, CDR2 YNFKEQ, per germline.

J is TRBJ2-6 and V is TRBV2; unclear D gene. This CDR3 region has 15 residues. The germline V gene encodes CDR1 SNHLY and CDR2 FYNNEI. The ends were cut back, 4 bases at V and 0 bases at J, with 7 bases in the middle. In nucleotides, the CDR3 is TGTGCCAGCAGTGGGAAGATCTCTGGGGCCAACGTCCTGACTTTC. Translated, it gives CASSGKISGANVLTF.

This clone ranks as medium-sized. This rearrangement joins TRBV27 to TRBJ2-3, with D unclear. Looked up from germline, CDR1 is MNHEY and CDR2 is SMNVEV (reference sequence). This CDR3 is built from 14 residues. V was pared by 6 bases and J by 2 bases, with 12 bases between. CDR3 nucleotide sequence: TGTGCCAGCAGCCGGTCAGAACTCACAGATACGCAGTATTTT. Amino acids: CASSRSELTDTQYF.

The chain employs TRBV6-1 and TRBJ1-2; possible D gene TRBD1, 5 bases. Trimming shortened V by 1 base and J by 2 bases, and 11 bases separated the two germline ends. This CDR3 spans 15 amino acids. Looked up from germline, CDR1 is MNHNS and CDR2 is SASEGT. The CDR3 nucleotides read TGTGCCAGCAGTGAAGGGTCAGGGACGAACTATGGCTACACCTTC. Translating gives CASSEGSGTNYGYTF.

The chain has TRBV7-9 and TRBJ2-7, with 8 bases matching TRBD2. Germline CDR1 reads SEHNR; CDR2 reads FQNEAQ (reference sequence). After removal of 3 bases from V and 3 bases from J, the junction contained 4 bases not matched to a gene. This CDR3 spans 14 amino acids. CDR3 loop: CASSFPGGDYEQYF. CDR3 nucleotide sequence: TGTGCCAGCAGCTTTCCGGGAGGGGACTACGAGCAGTACTTC.

CDR3 nucleotides: TGCGCCAGCAGCCCCCGGACTAGTAGAGAGACCCAGTACTTC. Translated, it gives CASSPRTSRETQYF. The chain links TRBV4-1 to TRBJ2-5; 7 nucleotides match TRBD2. The ends lost 4 bases at V and 4 bases at J; junction bases unmatched: 6. Germline-derived CDR1 and CDR2 are MGHRA and YSYEKL. The CDR3 totals 14 residues.

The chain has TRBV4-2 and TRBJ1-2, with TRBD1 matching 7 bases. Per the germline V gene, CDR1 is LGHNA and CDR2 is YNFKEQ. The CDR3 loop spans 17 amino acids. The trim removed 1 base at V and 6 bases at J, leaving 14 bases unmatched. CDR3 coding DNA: TGTGCCAGCAGCCAAGCCTCAGGGGGGGAGTTGGTTGATGGCTACACCTTC. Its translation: CASSQASGGELVDGYTF.

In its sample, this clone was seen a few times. The CDR3 DNA sequence: TGTGCCAGCAGGACCGGGACTAGCGGGAGTATAGGCTACGAGCAGTACTTC. Its translation: CASRTGTSGSIGYEQYF. The J gene is TRBJ2-7, the V gene TRBV27, with 14 bases fitting TRBD2. The CDR3 is 17 residues long. Germline V CDR1 and CDR2: MNHEY, SMNVEV (reference sequence). Losses at the gene ends were 6 bases for V and 3 bases for J; bases not matched to a gene: 10.

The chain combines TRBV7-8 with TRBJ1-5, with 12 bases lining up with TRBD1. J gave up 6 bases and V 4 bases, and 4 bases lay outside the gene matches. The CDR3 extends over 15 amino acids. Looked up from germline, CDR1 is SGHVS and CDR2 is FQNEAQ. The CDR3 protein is CASSSGTGGRQPQHF. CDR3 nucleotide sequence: TGTGCCAGCAGCTCTGGGACAGGGGGCCGTCAGCCCCAGCATTTT.

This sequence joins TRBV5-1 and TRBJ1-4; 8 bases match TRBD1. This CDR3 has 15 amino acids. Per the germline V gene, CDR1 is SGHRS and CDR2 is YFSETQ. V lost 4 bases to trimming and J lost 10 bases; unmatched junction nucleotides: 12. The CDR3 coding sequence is TGCGCCAGCAGCCCAGCCGGATTCGACAGGGGAAAACTGTTTTTT. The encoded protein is CASSPAGFDRGKLFF.

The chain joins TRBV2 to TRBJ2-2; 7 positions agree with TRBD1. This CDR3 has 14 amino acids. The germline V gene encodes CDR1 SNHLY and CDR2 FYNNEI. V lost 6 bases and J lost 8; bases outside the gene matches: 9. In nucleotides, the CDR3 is TGTGCCAGCAGCCAGGGGGATTTACGGGGGGAGCTGTTTTTT. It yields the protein CASSQGDLRGELFF.

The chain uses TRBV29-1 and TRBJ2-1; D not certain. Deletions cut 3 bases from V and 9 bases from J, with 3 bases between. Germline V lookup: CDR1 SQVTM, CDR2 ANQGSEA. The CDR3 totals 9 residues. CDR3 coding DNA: TGCAGCGTTGATGTTGAGCAGTTCTTC. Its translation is CSVDVEQFF.

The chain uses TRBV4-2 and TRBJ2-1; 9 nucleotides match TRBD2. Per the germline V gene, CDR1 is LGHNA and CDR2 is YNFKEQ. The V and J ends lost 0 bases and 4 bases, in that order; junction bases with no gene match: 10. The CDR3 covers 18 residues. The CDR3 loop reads CASSQDELAGEVYNEQFF. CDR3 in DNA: TGTGCCAGCAGCCAAGATGAGTTAGCGGGAGAAGTATACAATGAGCAGTTCTTC.

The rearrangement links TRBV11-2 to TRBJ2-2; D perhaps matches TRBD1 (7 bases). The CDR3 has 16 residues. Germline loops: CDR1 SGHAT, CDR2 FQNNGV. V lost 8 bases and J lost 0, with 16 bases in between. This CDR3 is CASGSPGGSNTGELFF. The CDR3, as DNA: TGTGCCAGCGGCTCCCCAGGGGGGTCGAACACCGGGGAGCTGTTTTTT.

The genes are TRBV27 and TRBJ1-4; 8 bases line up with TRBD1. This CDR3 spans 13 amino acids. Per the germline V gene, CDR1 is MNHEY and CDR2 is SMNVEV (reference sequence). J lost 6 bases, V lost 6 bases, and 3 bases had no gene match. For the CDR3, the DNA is TGTGCCAGCAGCGAACAGGGGGATGAAAAACTGTTTTTT. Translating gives CASSEQGDEKLFF.